These T cell receptor beta chains were read from a single sample in a study of shared clonotypes between healthy human individuals. Profiling relied on immunoSEQ multiplex PCR, and the TCRdb table lists in-frame clones only, not all of them. The table lists about 2.4 million clones, roughly 93% of them singletons. Material: naive CD4+ T cells from PBMCs. The receptor source for this set is a man aged 18 to 29 in good health. Some clones in this sample may be carry-over from other donors' samples. The CDR3 runs from the conserved cysteine through the conserved F or W. D genes are given only for firm matches. Not all rows give a size; the values are once, few, many and, for expanded clones, a class.

>TRBJ1-4|TRBV7-8|.|.
TGTGCCAGCAGCTTTTTTTGGCCTAATGAAAAACTGTTTTTT
CASSFFWPNEKLFF
>TRBJ2-1|TRBV7-3|once|TRBD2
TGTGCCAGCAGCCCCCGGACTAGCGGGAGAAACGAGCAGTTCTTC
CASSPRTSGRNEQFF
>TRBJ2-3|TRBV6-5|.|.
TGTGCCAGCGTCTCGGCGTCCGGCACAGATACGCAGTATTTT
CASVSASGTDTQYF
>TRBJ2-7|TRBV13|.|.
TGTGCCAGCAGCTCCGCTAGCTCGCCTGGTGACAGAAGACAGATATACGAGCAGTACTTC
CASSSASSPGDRRQIYEQYF
>TRBJ1-1|TRBV5-4|.|TRBD1
TGTGCCAGCAGCTTGACCACAGGGGCGGGAGCTTTCTTT
CASSLTTGAGAFF
>TRBJ2-3|TRBV19|.|.
TGTGCCAGTTCCCTAGTCCCAGATACGCAGTATTTT
CASSLVPDTQYF
>TRBJ2-1|TRBV9|.|TRBD2
TGTGCCAGCAGCGTTAGCTCGGGACTAGCGCTGAGTGAGCAGTTCTTC
CASSVSSGLALSEQFF
>TRBJ1-5|TRBV19|.|TRBD1
TGTGCCAGTAGTGGGACAGGGTATAGCAATCAGCCCCAGCATTTT
CASSGTGYSNQPQHF
>TRBJ1-2|TRBV30|.|TRBD1
TGTGCCTGGAGTGTAGGAGGGGGCGGTGGCTACACCTTC
CAWSVGGGGGYTF
>TRBJ1-1|TRBV19|.|.
TGTGCCAGTAGTCCGTGGGGGGGACGGGGTGAAGCTTTCTTT
CASSPWGGRGEAFF
>TRBJ1-2|TRBV28|.|.
TGTGCCAGCAGTTTAATGACACCGCGCGGCTACACCTTC
CASSLMTPRGYTF
>TRBJ2-7|TRBV6-5|.|TRBD1
TGTGCCAGCAGATATGACAGGGGAACCCACGAGCAGTACTTC
CASRYDRGTHEQYF
>TRBJ2-4|TRBV10-1|.|.
TGCGCCAGCAGTGAGGACAGAAACATTCAGTACTTC
CASSEDRNIQYF
>TRBJ1-1|TRBV10-3|few|TRBD1
TGTGCCATCAGTAATCAATTACAGGGGGAAGCTTTCTTT
CAISNQLQGEAFF
>TRBJ2-5|TRBV7-8|.|.
TGTGCCAGCAGCTTAGGTCAAGGAAGTTGGGAGACCCAGTACTTC
CASSLGQGSWETQYF
>TRBJ1-1|TRBV5-8|.|.
TGTGCCAGCAGCCGGGACGGAAGGGGGGCTTTCTTT
CASSRDGRGAFF
>TRBJ2-2|TRBV18|.|.
TGTGCCAGCTCACGTGAGCAGGCGAACACCGGGGAGCTGTTTTTT
CASSREQANTGELFF
>TRBJ2-3|TRBV2|.|TRBD1
TGTGCCCGACGGGACAGGGCCACAGATACGCAGTATTTT
CARRDRATDTQYF
>TRBJ2-1|TRBV21-1|once|.
TGTGCCAGCAGCGCAAGTAGCGGGAGCGGTTGGGATGAGCAGTTCTTC
CASSASSGSGWDEQFF
>TRBJ1-2|TRBV7-3|few|TRBD1
TGTGCCAGCAGCTTAACTGGGACAGGTGGCTATGGCTACACCTTC
CASSLTGTGGYGYTF
>TRBJ2-3|TRBV29-1|.|.
TGCAGCGTTGTGGGCAGGAGCACAGATACGCAGTATTTT
CSVVGRSTDTQYF
>TRBJ2-6|TRBV4-2|.|.
TGTGCCAGCAGCTGGGTCCCCCAAACAGGGGCCAACGTCCTGACTTTC
CASSWVPQTGANVLTF
>TRBJ2-3|TRBV5-4|.|.
TGTGCCAGCAGCTTAGCTTCCGGAGTCACAGATACGCAGTATTTT
CASSLASGVTDTQYF
>TRBJ1-4|TRBV5-1|once|.
TGCGCCAGCAGCCCGGGACCAACTAATGAAAAACTGTTTTTT
CASSPGPTNEKLFF